This is a list of T cell receptor beta chains from one sample in a study of cytomegalovirus exposure and HLA in healthy donors. The repertoire was sequenced with immunoSEQ multiplex PCR; TCRdb's copy has only in-frame clones and lacks some. Found here are some 150,000 clones, under 90% of them singletons; the top ten hold approximately 4.8%. Sequences were obtained from PBMCs. These receptor sequences come from a man between 25 and 39 years old in good health and CMV-seronegative. The conserved cysteine and the conserved F or W are not part of the CDR3 here. The order of the fields is V gene, CDR3 protein.

V gene: TRBV5-1; CDR3 protein: ASSPLRLTLNTEAF
V gene: TRBV29-1; CDR3 protein: SVVEGMGTGAYGYT
V gene: TRBV28; CDR3 protein: ASSSPLRSNQPQH
V gene: TRBV28; CDR3 protein: ASGPSGLAGRGATNEQF
V gene: TRBV5-6; CDR3 protein: ASTWDRVNTEAF
V gene: TRBV28; CDR3 protein: ASRRDRGYAEAF
V gene: TRBV4-3; CDR3 protein: ASSQGSGGLSSYNEQF
V gene: TRBV6-5; CDR3 protein: ASSYVQGQNTEAF
V gene: TRBV5-4; CDR3 protein: ASSPIQGSEQY
V gene: TRBV5-1; CDR3 protein: ASSPPGGDTEAF
V gene: TRBV5-1; CDR3 protein: ASSLNTGTTNEQF
V gene: TRBV7-9; CDR3 protein: ASRSGNEQY
V gene: TRBV30; CDR3 protein: AWRGGGNEQF
V gene: TRBV7-9; CDR3 protein: ASSTGTATSGIRYEQY
V gene: TRBV27; CDR3 protein: ASSSPGRSYEQY
V gene: TRBV6-6; CDR3 protein: ASSYVSNEKLF
V gene: TRBV6-4; CDR3 protein: ASSRQENTGELF
V gene: TRBV28; CDR3 protein: ASSLGGRETQY
V gene: TRBV5-1; CDR3 protein: ASSWGYRGTNEKLF
V gene: TRBV1; CDR3 protein: TSSQGGGARTSYEQY
V gene: TRBV15; CDR3 protein: ATSRDRTSGRTADTQY
V gene: TRBV9; CDR3 protein: ASSSLAGGYNEQF
V gene: TRBV28; CDR3 protein: ASLGGGVYNEQF
V gene: TRBV28; CDR3 protein: ASSTGGATNEKLF
V gene: TRBV28; CDR3 protein: ASTRRGRGTYEQY
V gene: TRBV4-3; CDR3 protein: ASSRILDGRYSNQPQH
V gene: TRBV7-9; CDR3 protein: ASSSFRGINQPQH
V gene: TRBV27; CDR3 protein: ASSWSGMGYEQY
V gene: TRBV5-4; CDR3 protein: ASSYGTGGVTEAF
V gene: TRBV5-4; CDR3 protein: ASSPRGQMTNYGYT
V gene: TRBV5-1; CDR3 protein: ASSFDIMNTEAF
V gene: TRBV5-6; CDR3 protein: ASSLTGTGPDGELF
V gene: TRBV6-1; CDR3 protein: ASSGGRGHSNQPQH
V gene: TRBV19; CDR3 protein: ASSRTGDSYEQY
V gene: TRBV25-1; CDR3 protein: ASSDIAGVANEQF
V gene: TRBV7-2; CDR3 protein: ASRLTGLRQPQH
V gene: TRBV5-1; CDR3 protein: ASSLGGTGINSGNTIY
V gene: TRBV2; CDR3 protein: ASRMGRNTEAF